A single sample is the source of the 27 T cell receptor beta chains below, sequenced in a study of type 1 regulatory T cells. Their recognized antigens are unknown. TCRdb reprocessed the reads with MiXCR, giving one entry per CDR3 protein. There are fewer than 25,000 distinct CDR3 sequences in the sample; roughly 50% occur only once, and 4.8% lies in the top ten. Source material: cultured T cells, either the whole culture or a sorted T cell fraction (not recorded which). The origin of the receptors is a human donor in good health.

V is TRBV6-2 or TRBV6-3 and J is TRBJ2-1; 14 bases fit TRBD2. The V gene's germline CDR1 is MNHEY and CDR2 SVGEGT. V dropped 6 bases and J dropped 9; count of bases not matched to a gene: 4. This CDR3 is 14 amino acids long. The CDR3 is CASRRLAGGGEQFF. For the CDR3, the DNA is TGTGCCAGCAGAAGACTAGCGGGGGGGGGTGAGCAGTTCTTC.

This clonotype was counted a few times. The gene calls are TRBV7-2 and TRBJ2-5, with TRBD2 identical over 8 bases. V lost 6 bases, J lost 9 bases, and 9 bases stayed unmatched. The CDR3 extends over 13 amino acids. Germline CDR1 and CDR2: SGHTA and FQGNSA. Here the CDR3 reads CASSWTSLVAQYF. CDR3 DNA sequence: TGTGCCAGCAGTTGGACTAGCCTGGTGGCCCAGTACTTC.

This chain uses TRBV7-9 with TRBJ2-2, with TRBD2 identical over 9 bases. Trimming removed 7 bases from V and 4 bases from J; junction bases left unmatched: 4. Germline loops: CDR1 SEHNR, CDR2 FQNEAQ (reference sequence). The CDR3 is 14 residues long. The CDR3 protein is CASKRLAVTGELFF. In DNA, the CDR3 is TGTGCCAGCAAGCGACTAGCGGTCACCGGGGAGCTGTTTTTT.

The chain's CDR3 is CAWSVGGGGDTQYF. The CDR3 nucleotides are TGTGCCTGGAGTGTAGGGGGTGGAGGGGATACGCAGTATTTT. This chain links TRBV30 with TRBJ2-3; TRBD1 or TRBD2 may be the D gene (6 bases each). This CDR3 has 14 amino acids. Per germline, CDR1 GTSNPN and CDR2 SVGIG (reference sequence). V lost 0 bases, J lost 6 bases, and 13 bases lay in between.

V usage is TRBV27 and J usage is TRBJ1-2; D not resolved. The CDR3 loop spans 15 amino acids. Germline V lookup: CDR1 MNHEY, CDR2 SMNVEV (reference sequence). V was trimmed by 10 bases and J by 0 bases, leaving 18 bases between them. Here the CDR3 DNA reads TGTGCCACTAGGGAGGTCGGAAGAGCTAACTATGGCTACACCTTC. Translation gives CATREVGRANYGYTF.

This clonotype turned up a few times. The chain has TRBV11-3 and TRBJ2-1; D call uncertain. V shed 3 bases and J shed 9 bases, with 12 bases lying between them. The CDR3 extends over 13 amino acids. CDR1 SGHNT and CDR2 YENEEA come from the germline V gene. The CDR3 DNA is TGTGCCAGCAGCTTTCCGGGTACGGGTGAGCAGTTCTTC. Protein: CASSFPGTGEQFF.

The genes are TRBV7-2 and TRBJ2-1; TRBD2 agrees at 9 bases. The CDR3 sequence is 16 residues long. The trim removed 0 bases at V and 9 bases at J, leaving 9 bases unmatched. The germline V gene has CDR1 SGHTA and CDR2 FQGNSA. The CDR3 region is CASSLAPAGGRGEQFF. The CDR3 DNA sequence: TGTGCCAGCAGCTTAGCGCCTGCGGGGGGGCGTGGTGAGCAGTTCTTC. The variable domain in full, with the rest retrieved from reference TRBV7-2 and TRBJ2-1, is GAGVSQSPSNKVTEKGKDVELRCDPISGHTALYWYRQSLGQGLEFLIYFQGNSAPDKSGLPSDRFSAERTGGSVSTLTIQRTQQEDSAVYLCASSLAPAGGRGEQFFGPGTRLTVL.

This clonotype was observed a handful of times. The J gene is TRBJ2-1, the V gene TRBV28; 10 bases are shared with TRBD2. The CDR3 extends over 15 amino acids. The germline V gene encodes CDR1 MDHEN and CDR2 SYDVKM. Losses at the gene ends were 6 bases for V and 10 bases for J; bases not matched to a gene: 12. The CDR3 DNA reads TGTGCCAGCAGACTTTCCGGGCTAGCGGGGGAGGAGCAGTTCTTC. Amino acids: CASRLSGLAGEEQFF.

V is TRBV7-9 and J is TRBJ1-5; D perhaps matches TRBD1 (5 bases). Trimming took off 8 bases at V and 1 base at J, with 15 bases between the two ends. CDR1 and CDR2 from the germline V gene are SEHNR and FQNEAQ (reference sequence). This CDR3 region has 15 residues. Here the CDR3 DNA reads TGTGCCAGCGGGCAAGGGGAGTTGAGCAATCAGCCCCAGCATTTT. Encoded protein: CASGQGELSNQPQHF.

This clonotype came up once. The V gene is TRBV10-3, the J gene TRBJ2-1; 16 bases fit TRBD2. The junction had 0 bases not matched to a gene; V was cut back by 0 bases and J by 7 bases. This CDR3 is 16 amino acids long. The germline gives CDR1 ENHRY, CDR2 SYGVKD. CDR3 region: CAISESGLAGGNEQFF. The CDR3 DNA reads TGTGCCATCAGTGAGTCGGGACTAGCGGGGGGGAATGAGCAGTTCTTC.

This chain joins TRBV12-3 or TRBV12-4 and TRBJ1-4; 10 nucleotides line up with TRBD1. The CDR3 has 14 amino acids. The junction had 5 bases not matched to a gene; V was cut back by 5 bases and J by 8 bases. In DNA form, the CDR3 reads TGTGCCAGCAGTCCCGGGACAGGGGTCGAAAAACTGTTTTTT. This translates into CASSPGTGVEKLFF.

The chain joins TRBV11-3 to TRBJ2-7; D possibly corresponds to TRBD2 (6 bases). CDR1 and CDR2 (germline): SGHNT, YENEEA. V was trimmed by 1 base and J by 5 bases, leaving 12 bases between them. The CDR3 runs 14 residues. Here the CDR3 DNA reads TGTGCCAGCAGCTTAGTCGGAGGGACGGACGAGCAGTACTTC. This translates into CASSLVGGTDEQYF.

The V and J genes are TRBV7-9 and TRBJ2-1; possibly TRBD2 for D (6 bases). Trimming took 5 bases from V and 2 from J, leaving 16 bases between them. This CDR3 region has 16 residues. Germline V gene sequence: CDR1 SEHNR, CDR2 FQNEAQ (reference sequence). CDR3 sequence reads: CASSPRGGVPYNEQFF. The DNA of the CDR3 is TGTGCCAGCAGCCCCCGTGGAGGGGTCCCCTACAATGAGCAGTTCTTC.

The chain has TRBV5-1 and TRBJ2-2; TRBD2 matches 9 bases. The CDR3 runs to 16 residues. Per the germline V gene, CDR1 is SGHRS and CDR2 is YFSETQ. With V trimmed by 3 bases and J by 1 base, 4 bases remained unmatched. CDR3 nucleotides: TGCGCCAGCAGCTCCTTAGCGGGGGAGAACACCGGGGAGCTGTTTTTT. Its translation is CASSSLAGENTGELFF.

V gene TRBV10-3 combines with J gene TRBJ1-1, with 9 bases aligning to TRBD1. This CDR3 has 15 residues. Germline V lookup: CDR1 ENHRY, CDR2 SYGVKD. Trimming at V came to 6 bases and at J to 1 base, leaving 6 bases not matched to a gene. For the CDR3, the DNA is TGTGCCATCAGAAACAGGGGGCTGAGGAACACTGAAGCTTTCTTT. Its translation is CAIRNRGLRNTEAFF.

This clonotype was recorded only once. The rearrangement links TRBV5-1 to TRBJ2-3, with D unclear. Germline CDR1 SGHRS, CDR2 YFSETQ. The CDR3 contains 13 residues. The V end lost 0 bases, the J end lost 4 bases, and 6 bases lay between the germline ends. The CDR3 bases are TGCGCCAGCAGCTTGGCTGGGCCAGATACGCAGTATTTT. Protein sequence: CASSLAGPDTQYF.

The chain joins TRBV12-3 or TRBV12-4 to TRBJ1-2; 9 bases are a match to TRBD1. With 5 bases clipped from V and 2 bases from J, the junction kept 3 bases outside the gene matches. This CDR3 has 14 amino acids. CDR3 residues: CASSRGQGNYGYTF. For the CDR3, the DNA is TGTGCCAGCAGTAGGGGACAGGGAAACTATGGCTACACCTTC.

This clonotype has at least ten counts. This chain links TRBV11-1 with TRBJ2-7; TRBD1 matches 8 bases. The junction had 10 bases not matched to a gene; V was cut back by 4 bases and J by 5 bases. CDR1 and CDR2 (germline): SGHAT, FQDESV (reference sequence). The length of the CDR3 is 15 residues. The CDR3 DNA sequence: TGTGCCAGCAGCTCACAAAGGACAGGGTACCACGAGCAGTACTTC. Translation gives CASSSQRTGYHEQYF.

This clonotype was found a few times. The rearrangement links TRBV7-9 to TRBJ1-2; tentatively, D is TRBD1 (5 bases). Per the germline V gene, CDR1 is SEHNR and CDR2 is FQNEAQ (reference sequence). CDR3 length: 14 residues. V was pared by 2 bases and J by 5 bases, with 12 bases between. CDR3 coding DNA: TGTGCCAGCAGCTTAATGCAGGGAGTATATGGCTACACCTTC. Protein: CASSLMQGVYGYTF. Full variable domain (outside the CDR3, taken from reference TRBV7-9 and TRBJ1-2): DTGVSQNPRHKITKRGQNVTFRCDPISEHNRLYWYRQTLGQGPEFLTYFQNEAQLEKSRLLSDRFSAERPKGSFSTLEIQRTEQGDSAMYLCASSLMQGVYGYTFGSGTRLTVV.

This chain links TRBV6-5 with TRBJ1-2; D ambiguous. Trimming stripped 5 bases from V and 4 bases from J, with 14 bases between. Germline values: CDR1 MNHEY, CDR2 SVGAGI. The CDR3 is 14 amino acids. CDR3 nucleotide sequence: TGTGCCAGCAGTCTCCCCGGTGGGGTCTATGGCTACACCTTC. The encoded protein is CASSLPGGVYGYTF.

Concerning this clonotype: Since a much larger clone is just one base distant, this may be a read error. The chain couples TRBV20-1 to TRBJ2-3, with 10 positions matching TRBD1. Germline CDR1 DFQATT, CDR2 SNEGSKA (reference sequence). The trim removed 3 bases at V and 5 bases at J, leaving 8 bases unmatched. The CDR3 length is 15 residues. CDR3 nucleotides: TGCAGTGCTAGTACTCGGGACAGGGGCGAAGATACGCAGTATTTT. Translation: CSASTRDRGEDTQYF.

This clonotype has just a few counts. J is TRBJ1-6 and V is TRBV7-9, with a weak D call TRBD1 (5 bases). Trimming took off 2 bases at V and 10 bases at J, with 12 bases between the two ends. CDR3 length: 14 amino acids. The germline gives CDR1 SEHNR, CDR2 FQNEAQ (reference sequence). CDR3 coding DNA: TGTGCCAGCAGCTTACGGGGGTCGGGATCACCCCTCCACTTT. The encoded protein is CASSLRGSGSPLHF. The complete variable domain, with remaining parts taken from reference TRBV7-9 and TRBJ1-6, reads DTGVSQNPRHKITKRGQNVTFRCDPISEHNRLYWYRQTLGQGPEFLTYFQNEAQLEKSRLLSDRFSAERPKGSFSTLEIQRTEQGDSAMYLCASSLRGSGSPLHFGNGTRLTVT.

The gene calls are TRBV18 and TRBJ1-2, with TRBD1 identical over 12 bases. Germline CDR1 KGHSH, CDR2 LQKENI. Trimming removed 2 bases from V and 7 bases from J; junction bases left unmatched: 11. The CDR3 contains 17 residues. CDR3 sequence (DNA): TGTGCCAGCTCACCAATCGGGACAGGGGGCCACAGCATTGGCTACACCTTC. Protein: CASSPIGTGGHSIGYTF.

This chain joins TRBV4-3 and TRBJ1-2; D might be TRBD1 (6 bases). Germline-derived CDR1 and CDR2 are LGHNA and YSLEER. V gave up 0 bases and J gave up 3 bases, with 11 bases separating them. CDR3 length: 15 residues. This CDR3 is CASSQERTEDYGYTF. DNA for the CDR3: TGCGCCAGCAGCCAAGAAAGGACAGAAGACTATGGCTACACCTTC.

The V call is TRBV11-2, the J call TRBJ1-2; D might be TRBD1 (5 bases). The CDR3 covers 13 residues. Trimming removed 6 bases from V and 4 bases from J, with 12 bases in between. The V gene's germline CDR1 is SGHAT and CDR2 FQNNGV. CDR3 residues: CASSRQNSYGYTF. CDR3 DNA sequence: TGTGCCAGCAGTCGACAGAATTCCTATGGCTACACCTTC.

The CDR3 bases are TGCGCCAGCAGCTCTACACTAAATCTTGGGGAGACCCAGTACTTC. It encodes CASSSTLNLGETQYF. The chain carries TRBV5-1 and TRBJ2-5, with D unclear. CDR1 and CDR2 from the germline V gene are SGHRS and YFSETQ. The V gene lost 3 bases and the J gene lost 5 bases, with 17 bases spanning the gap. The CDR3 covers 15 residues.

This chain connects TRBV4-3 to TRBJ1-5; D not certain. This CDR3 spans 13 amino acids. Germline V gene sequence: CDR1 LGHNA, CDR2 YSLEER. V was trimmed by 5 bases and J by 6 bases, leaving 11 bases between them. CDR3 amino acids: CASSVRLGQPQHF. The CDR3 DNA sequence: TGCGCCAGCAGCGTTAGGCTGGGTCAGCCCCAGCATTTT.